A single sample gave rise to the 8 T cell receptor beta chains below, sequenced in a study of CD8 T cells in ankylosing spondylitis. No antigens are known for them. Study-level points and caveats: About 8 highly homologous variants made up a TCR beta motif that seemed to typify ankylosing spondylitis blood.

One entry per CDR3 protein, called by TCRdb with MiXCR from the 5' RACE reads. The sample yields over 450,000 distinct CDR3 sequences, about an eighth seen once. Sequencing used blood, either unsorted or a sorted T cell fraction (not recorded which). Receptors originate from a male donor with ankylosing spondylitis.

Here the CDR3 DNA reads TGTGCCAGCAGCTTAGTTTGGGGGGACTCTGGGGGCTACACCTTC. Translated: CASSLVWGDSGGYTF. The gene calls are TRBV7-2 and TRBJ1-2, with D maybe TRBD1 (5 bases). Germline V gives CDR1 SGHTA, CDR2 FQGNSA. The CDR3 loop spans 15 amino acids. V shed 1 base and J shed 8 bases, with 17 bases lying between them.

J is TRBJ2-5 and V is TRBV18, with D possibly matching TRBD2 (5 bases). The CDR3 is 14 residues long. V was cut by 3 bases and J by 6 bases, with 14 bases left in between. Germline CDR1 is KGHSH and CDR2 is LQKENI. DNA for the CDR3: TGTGCCAGCTCACCCGAGCGAGGGATCAAGACCCAGTACTTC. Translating it yields CASSPERGIKTQYF.

The CDR3 nucleotides are TGTGCCAGCAGCTCACGACTAGCGGGGTGGAGCTCCTACGAGCAGTACTTC. Protein product: CASSSRLAGWSSYEQYF. V usage is TRBV7-2 and J usage is TRBJ2-7; 11 nucleotides line up with TRBD2. V lost 4 bases and J lost 0; bases outside the gene matches: 8. Looked up from germline, CDR1 is SGHTA and CDR2 is FQGNSA. The CDR3 consists of 17 residues.

This clonotype was recorded a few times. This chain uses TRBV12-3 or TRBV12-4 with TRBJ1-5, with D perhaps TRBD1 (6 bases). The CDR3 loop spans 16 amino acids. The V gene lost 6 bases and the J gene lost 1 base, with 16 bases spanning the gap. In nucleotides, the CDR3 is TGTGCCAGCAGAGCGAGGGGGGGAATCAGCAATCAGCCCCAGCATTTT. Translation gives CASRARGGISNQPQHF.

There are many counts of this clonotype. V usage is TRBV20-1 and J usage is TRBJ2-5; the match to TRBD1 covers 8 bases. Germline-derived CDR1 and CDR2 are DFQATT and SNEGSKA (reference sequence). The V and J ends lost 2 bases and 4 bases, in that order; junction bases with no gene match: 6. The CDR3 extends over 14 amino acids. CDR3 in DNA: TGCAGTGCTAGACGGACAGGGCGACCAGAGACCCAGTACTTC. This sequence encodes CSARRTGRPETQYF.

The chain joins TRBV7-9 to TRBJ2-3, with 13 bases lining up with TRBD2. Germline CDR1 is SEHNR and CDR2 is FQNEAQ (reference sequence). V was clipped by 4 bases and J by 2 bases; unmatched bases: 3. This CDR3 spans 16 amino acids. The CDR3 loop is CASSWTSGGPTDTQYF. Written as DNA, the CDR3 is TGTGCCAGCAGCTGGACTAGCGGGGGCCCCACAGATACGCAGTATTTT.

This rearrangement joins TRBV29-1 to TRBJ2-7, with D hard to call. Germline V gene data show CDR1 as SQVTM and CDR2 as ANQGSEA. This CDR3 comprises 15 residues. Trimming removed 0 bases from V and 2 bases from J, with 14 bases in between. The CDR3 bases are TGCAGCGTTGAAGAAAGTGGGTCTCCCCCCTACGAGCAGTACTTC. It specifies CSVEESGSPPYEQYF.

This clonotype occurred a few times. The chain combines TRBV12-3 or TRBV12-4 with TRBJ2-2; TRBD1 agrees at 8 bases. There are 15 residues in the CDR3. Trimming at V came to 6 bases and at J to 1 base, leaving 4 bases not matched to a gene. CDR3 sequence: CASSLGQVNTGELFF. As DNA, the CDR3 is TGTGCCAGCAGCTTGGGACAGGTGAACACCGGGGAGCTGTTTTTT.